This T cell receptor (beta chain) was captured in a study of beta chain features in type 1 diabetes (dated by TCRdb to the late 2010s). Context from the whole study: Patients and healthy donors did not differ in mean age, gender distribution, total cell number or subset yield. A total of 107,917,701 sorted cells were examined across all samples, and the number of cells per subset was strongly correlated with RNA yield. In the study, recently diagnosed type 1 diabetes patients and matched healthy donors were compared on the TCRB repertoires of their sorted circulating CD4+ T cell subsets. Whereas all 30 or so donors provided naive and central memory subsets, regulatory and stem cell-like memory subsets were isolated from just 8 patients and roughly eight healthy donors.

CDR1 and CDR2, looked up from the germline V gene, are SGDLS and YYNGEE. A distance of 12 bases separates the germline ends of V and J, which lose 2 bases and 2 bases respectively. From cysteine to phenylalanine, the CDR3 is 15 amino acids long. Of the read, only the CDR3 DNA is kept; its 45 bases are in frame from base 1. Each donor gave one peripheral blood draw, approximately 120 mL on average, collected into heparinised tubes. Naive, central memory, regulatory and stem cell-like memory CD4+ T cells were sorted on a BD FACSAria II using a panel including CD45RO, CCR7, CD25, CD127, CD95 and CD27. Purity was above 95% for every sorted population. Right away, PBMCs were isolated by Lymphoprep density gradient centrifugation and were stained directly, with no culture step. So that batch effects would be minimized, each experiment stained and sorted samples in pairs, pairing one healthy donor with one patient.

The entire isolated RNA was reverse transcribed using the High Capacity cDNA Reverse Transcription Kit, and thus expressed TCRB transcripts were sequenced. Naive, central memory and regulatory T cell samples underwent deep immunoSEQ sequencing, averaging about 3.57 million total reads per sample. Sorted cells were lysed in RLT buffer and RNA was extracted with DNase-treated RNeasy Micro or Mini kits, depending on cell number. Each cell subset was processed separately to prevent cross-contamination, with patient and healthy donor samples processed together. Using the immunoSEQ multiplex PCR, TCRB sequences were amplified from cDNA into 87-bp fragments spanning the CDR3 region. Sequencing of the amplicons was done on the Illumina HiSeq platform. As for the original processing: Synthetic template baselines were used to correct PCR bias computationally, reads within Hamming distance 2 were collapsed together, and singletons that could not be merged were discarded. Reads were aligned against IMGT so that V, D and J genes, CDR3 length and insertions or deletions at six rearrangement sites could be assigned. Within each subset, clonotype counts were normalized to sorted cell number, and only after that were true diversity and Gini coefficients computed with the tcR R package. Repertoire sharing was quantified using the overlap coefficient calculated on TCRB nucleotide sequences. As a proxy for the pre-selection repertoire, out-of-frame TCRB sequences from naive cells were analyzed. TCRdb obtained this table from immuneACCESS and retained in-frame rearrangements with V and J assigned. These tables miss some clones; where compared with another copy, unresolved V genes account for less than half of the shortfall, and the remainder is unexplained. V and J calls plus clone size are reproduced from that table; the DNA served to infer D and trimming. For this sample the table gives roughly 290,000 clones, of which approximately 16% were detected only once. Of the sample, 0.015% to 0.017% is held by the ten largest clones.

Study-wide findings and limitations: Patients with type 1 diabetes made fewer insertions and deleted more nucleotides at VDJ recombination sites, implying thymic rearrangement abnormalities. A moderate but significant shortening of TCRB CDR3 length was observed in type 1 diabetes patients in all four CD4+ subsets. Because cDNA was sequenced instead of genomic DNA, highly expressing activated cells could be over-represented, though the groups showed no difference in activation or CD3 levels. Shorter templates might be favored by PCR, yet because patient and control samples were amplified and corrected together, any such skew would affect both groups equally. Because the HLA sub-analyses included only small numbers of individuals, any influence of HLA type on TCRB rearrangement was left unresolved. Naive, central memory and regulatory TCRB repertoires appeared to be more similar among patients than among healthy donors.

This clone was found a few times. Its antigen is not yet known. No per-base quality is available; no much larger clone lies one base away. This clonotype was obtained from a man younger than 30 with type 1 diabetes. The sequence links TRBV9 to TRBJ2-3; matching of 6 bases hints at TRBD2 as the D gene. The sequenced material came from naive CD4+ T cells from blood. The cell subset or site label for this specimen denotes: true naive CD4+ T cells. The DNA sequence is TGTGCCAGCAGCGTGCGGGGTGGGTCCACAGATACGCAGTATTTT. Its translation reads: CASSVRGGSTDTQYF.